One sample yielded the 6 T cell receptor beta chains listed below, sequenced in a study of synovial regulatory T cells in juvenile arthritis. Clones were sequenced by immunoSEQ multiplex PCR, and TCRdb holds only the in-frame ones, with some missing. The sample data list approximately 870 clones. The synovial samples were synovial fluid, paired with peripheral blood from each active arthritis patient. Sequences were obtained from Treg cells from the synovium. The receptor source for this set is a donor aged 2-35 years with juvenile idiopathic arthritis.

This clone counts as large by frequency. This chain joins TRBV2 and TRBJ1-3; the TRBD1 assignment by TCRdb is unverifiable without DNA. The germline CDR1 and CDR2 sequences are SNHLY and FYNNEI. The CDR3 is 14 amino acids. The DNA is not on file. This CDR3 is CASSSDRAGNTIYF.

This clone is identified as medium-sized from frequency. J is TRBJ1-1 and V is TRBV9; the TCRdb D gene call, TRBD1, has no DNA to confirm it. The CDR3 runs to 14 residues. DNA is not recorded here. Looked up from germline, CDR1 is SGDLS and CDR2 is YYNGEE. The CDR3 sequence: CASSVGQLNTEAFF.

This clone is classed as medium-sized by frequency. This rearrangement joins TRBV5-1 to TRBJ1-6. The germline CDR1 and CDR2 sequences are SGHRS and YFSETQ. The CDR3 is made up of 15 amino acids. The coding DNA is unavailable. CDR3 region: CASSLDPGWNSPLHF.

This clone shows up as medium-sized (0.01 to 0.1%) by frequency. The V and J genes are TRBV15 and TRBJ1-3. Germline V lookup: CDR1 LNHNV, CDR2 YYDKDF (reference sequence). The CDR3 consists of 14 residues. The DNA is not on file. The CDR3 region is CATSRGGFGNTIYF. The whole variable domain, remainder taken from reference TRBV15 and TRBJ1-3, is DAMVIQNPRYQVTQFGKPVTLSCSQTLNHNVMYWYQQKSSQAPKLLFHYYDKDFNNEADTPDNFQSRRPNTSFCFLDIRSPGLGDTAMYLCATSRGGFGNTIYFGEGSWLTVV.

This clone is medium-sized by frequency. This sequence joins TRBV7-9 and TRBJ2-7; TCRdb returns TRBD1, unconfirmable since there is no DNA. In germline, CDR1 is SEHNR, CDR2 FQNEAQ (reference sequence). The CDR3 consists of 14 residues. Only the protein is on record. The CDR3 loop reads CASSLEGQMHEQYF.

This clone is deemed medium-sized by its frequency. CDR3 protein: CSVEDGARETTDTQYF. The genes are TRBV29-1 and TRBJ2-3. Germline CDR1 is SQVTM and CDR2 is ANQGSEA. The CDR3 extends over 16 amino acids. There is no recorded DNA.